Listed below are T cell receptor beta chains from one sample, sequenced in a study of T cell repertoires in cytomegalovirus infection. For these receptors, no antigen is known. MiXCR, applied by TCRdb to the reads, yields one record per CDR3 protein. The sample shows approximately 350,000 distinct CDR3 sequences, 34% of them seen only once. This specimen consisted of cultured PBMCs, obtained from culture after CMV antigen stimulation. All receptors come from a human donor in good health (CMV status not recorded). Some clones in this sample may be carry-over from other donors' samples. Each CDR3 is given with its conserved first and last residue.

CASSQLAAHTDTQYF TRBV19
CAALGGISTGELFF TRBV6-2/TRBV6-3
CASSLAGLSNEQYF TRBV11-1
CASSHGKGAFF TRBV9
CASSSYRDTEAFF TRBV27
CASSYRLAGGIEQFF TRBV7-8
CASSPPGAYNEQFF TRBV18
CASSRTLAGGPYNEQFF TRBV4-1
CASSKIQGTDTQYF TRBV6-2/TRBV6-3
CASSLVGAVANTGELFF TRBV11-2
CASSALAGGPRDTQYF TRBV7-2
CASRIDSGANVLTF TRBV27
CASSSGGGASGNTIYF TRBV5-6
CASSINQGTMGVDTQYF TRBV5-4
CASSPGQINEQFF TRBV18
CASSLGPGPPLHF TRBV5-1
CASSLRAGAGTDTQYF TRBV7-6
CASFPGTANYNEQFF TRBV7-9
CASHETGNNYGYTF TRBV2
CASRSTGTYTF TRBV6-1
CASRGGPNTGELFF TRBV7-2
CASSFQGQETQYF TRBV7-2
CASSIIAGRNQPQHF TRBV19
CASSTRRTGGWGETQYF TRBV7-2
CASGPGEQFF TRBV6-6
CASSSPGAWQETQYF TRBV7-2
CASSSEGLAGDSNTGELFF TRBV10-1
CASSGGQENYGYTF TRBV25-1
CASSLTSGRRRNEQFF TRBV7-9
CASSPKTGTVYEQYF TRBV25-1
CSANMLNSPLHF TRBV20-1
CASMKGGNQPQHF TRBV6-1
CATSRGIGLVNTEAFF TRBV15
CSAQRGLAGAGEQFF TRBV29-1
CASSPNLRDRGHGYTF TRBV7-2
CASSIWGSSYEQYF TRBV19
CASSTADRDEQYF TRBV28
CSARATGLIITDTQYF TRBV20-1
CASSQARTGNSPLHF TRBV14
CASSSLFGTSGTNEQFF TRBV5-1
CASSLGSSPGEQFF TRBV7-2
CASSPGTGALYEQYF TRBV11-3
CASSLVGLVMGGELFF TRBV7-2
CASSQDGLAGGYEQFF TRBV4-3
CAIQRAGQNTEAFF TRBV10-3
CSVSGAGGANVLTF TRBV29-1
CASSLQGGLSTEAFF TRBV7-8
CASSQAERSYEQYF TRBV4-2
CASSYLDRVNSPLHF TRBV6-2/TRBV6-3
CASSPSRVTDTQYF TRBV7-6
CASSDGQGDGYTF TRBV25-1
CASNVGSVVTEAFF TRBV28
CASRAGTSGTDEQFF TRBV6-2/TRBV6-3
CASSLDRGAIDTQYF TRBV7-2
CASSHVPTRGEQYF TRBV6-2/TRBV6-3
CASSHGTSEVDTQYF TRBV4-3
CASSPTTGSNIQYF TRBV18
CASFAMGQGNQPQHF TRBV28
CASSNRYEQYF TRBV7-2